This T cell receptor beta chain comes out of a study of T-cell reconstitution after alpha-beta-depleted transplantation in children. CDR1 is MGHDK, CDR2 SYGVNS, per germline. Germline trimming cut 1 base from V and 1 base from J; bases unmatched to any gene: 10. This CDR3 is built from 17 residues. The TCRbeta library was prepared with unique molecular identifiers. TCRdb recomputed calls from the PCR reads with MiXCR, one row per CDR3 protein. The sample shows some 80,000 distinct CDR3 sequences, about a sixth of them seen only once. This clonotype appeared a few times. The antigen is undetermined. Whole-study findings and limits: Most T-cell counts and diversity one year after the transplant came from T cells that were newly produced.

The TCR originated in a male patient aged 2-15 years who had a stem cell transplant for acute lymphoblastic leukemia, so the T cells may come from the graft donor. The V and J genes are TRBV25-1 and TRBJ2-7, with 7 bases lining up with TRBD1. This sample comprised PBMCs, mostly from graft donor cells, obtained 360 days after TCRalphabeta/CD19-depleted stem cell transplant. The CDR3: CASSEWGQKLGSYEQYF. The CDR3 DNA reads TGTGCCAGCAGTGAATGGGGACAGAAACTCGGATCCTACGAGCAGTACTTC.